This TCR beta chain is from a study of blood T cell repertoires in COVID-19. Study-level background: Collection of acute and convalescent COVID-19 samples took place in the United States, Italy and Spain. PBMCs, B-cell-depleted T cells, or T cells provided the cDNA or gDNA that made up the material.

As processed by the authors: Counts of nucleated cells, estimated from reference gene primer amplification, were obtained. Generated by immunoSEQ multiplex PCR, the TCRdb table keeps only in-frame clones and is missing some. V, J and clone size are taken as reported in that table, and D and trimming were inferred from the DNA itself. The sample records roughly 87,000 clones, about four fifths being singletons. This CDR3 has 15 residues. Trimming pared 5 bases from V and 7 bases from J, leaving 20 bases between. The germline V gene encodes CDR1 MNHEY and CDR2 SMNVEV (reference sequence). Sequenced material: peripheral blood. This chain uses TRBV27 with TRBJ1-2; D call uncertain. This receptor was taken from an older woman with acute or convalescent COVID-19. CDR3 DNA sequence: TGTGCCAGCAGTCCCCGCCCCCGCGGGGATAGTGGCTACACCTTC. This encodes CASSPRPRGDSGYTF.